Below are 18 T cell receptor beta chains sequenced from a single sample in a study of CD8+CD57+ T cells in acquired aplastic anemia. Patients chosen for sequencing had shown CD8+CD57+ cell expansion by flow cytometry. Genomic DNA templated the TCR beta VDJ and CDR3 profiling. TCRdb fed the reads into MiXCR, producing one record per CDR3 protein. The table includes roughly 290,000 distinct CDR3 sequences, around three fifths detected once. Sequences were obtained from sorted CD4+, CD8+, or CD8+CD57+ T cells (not recorded which) from PBMCs. Every receptor here comes from a human donor with aplastic anemia.

A single count supports this clonotype. The DNA is omitted, as the CDR3 cannot be located on it reliably, and the CDR3 follows TCRdb's listing. The chain joins TRBV7-9 to TRBJ1-1. The CDR3 is 20 residues long, ends included. Per germline, CDR1 SEHNR and CDR2 FQNEAQ (reference sequence). The CDR3 loop is CASSFYICSARDGKNTEAFF.

This clonotype has ten or more counts. The chain employs TRBV29-1 and TRBJ1-2; 9 bases line up with TRBD1. The trim removed 6 bases at V and 6 bases at J, leaving 2 bases unmatched. This CDR3 region has 11 residues. The germline CDR1 and CDR2 sequences are SQVTM and ANQGSEA. DNA for the CDR3: TGCAGCGTGTGGACAGGGGATGGCTACACCTTC. Amino acids: CSVWTGDGYTF.

The CDR3 nucleotides read TGCAGTGCTAGGGGACAGGGGGCCAACGTCCTGACTTTC. Encoded protein: CSARGQGANVLTF. The chain combines TRBV20-1 with TRBJ2-6; 7 nucleotides line up with TRBD1. The J segment lost 4 bases and the V segment lost 3 bases, leaving 0 bases of the junction unmatched. This CDR3 is built from 13 residues. CDR1 and CDR2 from the germline V gene are DFQATT and SNEGSKA (reference sequence).

This chain uses TRBV2 with TRBJ2-7; TRBD1 matches at 12 bases. V lost 4 bases, J lost 5 bases, and 6 bases stayed unmatched. The CDR3 has 15 residues. Germline CDR1 SNHLY, CDR2 FYNNEI. The DNA for the CDR3 is TGTGCCAGCAGTGCGACGGGACAGGGGGCCCACGAGCAGTACTTC. Translated: CASSATGQGAHEQYF.

This clonotype was recorded many times. The genes are TRBV5-1 and TRBJ2-1, with 9 bases lining up with TRBD2. The CDR3 contains 16 residues. J gave up 5 bases and V 4 bases, and 10 bases lay outside the gene matches. Germline CDR1 and CDR2: SGHRS and YFSETQ. The CDR3 protein is CASSSSGTSRNNEQFF. CDR3 nucleotide sequence: TGCGCCAGCAGCAGCAGTGGGACTAGCCGTAACAATGAGCAGTTCTTC.

This clonotype was counted at least ten times. The chain recombines TRBV6-1 with TRBJ1-1, with no clear D. Germline lookup yields CDR1 MNHNS and CDR2 SASEGT. V was clipped by 3 bases and J by 1 base, with 9 bases between them. The CDR3 totals 14 residues. The CDR3 is CASSERYWNTEAFF. The CDR3 bases are TGTGCCAGCAGTGAGAGATATTGGAACACTGAAGCTTTCTTT.

A remark on this clonotype: The junction departs from the called germline gene at one end, perhaps through a read error. This sequence joins TRBV2 and TRBJ2-3; D is perhaps TRBD2 (6 bases). CDR1 SNHLY and CDR2 FYNNEI come from the germline V gene. The CDR3 has 14 amino acids. CDR3 sequence: CASSVAGNADSQYF. CDR3 nucleotides: TGTGCCAGCAGCGTCGCGGGGAACGCAGATTCGCAGTATTTT.

This clonotype was counted at least ten times. The chain uses TRBV10-3 and TRBJ2-7; D may correspond to TRBD1 or TRBD2 (5 bases each). The germline V gene has CDR1 ENHRY and CDR2 SYGVKD. Trimming removed 5 bases at V and 5 bases at J, with 16 bases between. CDR3 length equals 14 residues. The CDR3 region is CAISSSSGSHEQYF. In DNA, the CDR3 is TGTGCCATCAGTAGTTCGTCAGGGAGCCACGAGCAGTACTTC.

This clonotype occurred many times. The chain has TRBV2 and TRBJ1-1, with no clear D. V was cut by 6 bases and J by 3 bases, with 14 bases left in between. CDR1 is SNHLY, CDR2 FYNNEI, per germline. This CDR3 has 14 residues. The CDR3 DNA follows: TGTGCCAGCAGGGTCGGCGGGCAGGACACTGAAGCTTTCTTT. Translated, it gives CASRVGGQDTEAFF.

The chain carries TRBV20-1 and TRBJ2-3; 7 bases are a match to TRBD2. The CDR3 runs 15 residues. V lost 5 bases and J lost 1; bases outside the gene matches: 9. Germline lookup yields CDR1 DFQATT and CDR2 SNEGSKA (reference sequence). Here the CDR3 DNA reads TGCAGTGCTCCGTCAGCGGCGGGGGGCACAGATACGCAGTATTTT. Translating it yields CSAPSAAGGTDTQYF.

This chain joins TRBV10-3 and TRBJ1-1; 9 bases are shared with TRBD1. Germline V gene data show CDR1 as ENHRY and CDR2 as SYGVKD. J lost 2 bases, V lost 4 bases, and 5 bases had no gene match. This CDR3 comprises 15 residues. CDR3 sequence: CAISGTGGRNTEAFF. CDR3 DNA sequence: TGTGCCATCAGTGGAACAGGGGGCCGAAACACTGAAGCTTTCTTT.

In its sample, this clonotype was seen many times. This sequence joins TRBV3-1 and TRBJ1-2; D remains ambiguous. V lost 4 bases and J lost 1, with 7 bases in between. The CDR3 loop spans 13 amino acids. In germline, CDR1 is LGHDT, CDR2 YNNKEL (reference sequence). The CDR3 is CASSPDFNYGYTF. In DNA, the CDR3 is TGTGCCAGCAGCCCCGATTTTAACTATGGCTACACCTTC.

V and J are TRBV20-1 and TRBJ2-7; 8 positions agree with TRBD1. The CDR3 is 16 amino acids. CDR1 DFQATT and CDR2 SNEGSKA come from the germline V gene (reference sequence). Germline trimming cut 4 bases from V and 6 bases from J; bases unmatched to any gene: 17. CDR3: CSAIPPAGQVGLEQYF. The CDR3 region has the DNA TGCAGTGCTATCCCCCCCGCGGGACAGGTGGGTCTCGAGCAGTACTTC.

Ten or more counts support this clonotype. The chain has TRBV6-5 and TRBJ2-2; D is perhaps TRBD2 (6 bases). CDR1 is MNHEY and CDR2 is SVGAGI in the germline V gene. V was cut by 0 bases and J by 4 bases, with 12 bases left in between. This CDR3 has 16 amino acids. CDR3 in amino acids: CASSYSNRRGTGELFF. The CDR3 DNA reads as TGTGCCAGCAGTTACTCGAATAGGCGGGGCACCGGGGAGCTGTTTTTT.

This chain connects TRBV27 to TRBJ2-5; D is unresolved. The CDR3 length is 14 residues. V lost 7 bases to trimming and J lost 4 bases, with 16 bases between them. From germline, CDR1 is MNHEY and CDR2 SMNVEV (reference sequence). In nucleotides, the CDR3 is TGTGCCAGCATGCAGCCCGGACGGATAGAGACCCAGTACTTC. This translates into CASMQPGRIETQYF.

The chain combines TRBV20-1 with TRBJ2-7; 10 bases agree with TRBD1. J was trimmed by 4 bases and V by 1 base; bases with no gene match: 13. This CDR3 has 17 amino acids. Germline V gives CDR1 DFQATT, CDR2 SNEGSKA (reference sequence). The chain's CDR3 is CSARGVTGTGEGYEQYF. The CDR3 coding sequence is TGCAGTGCTAGAGGGGTCACAGGGACAGGGGAGGGGTACGAGCAGTACTTC.

This clonotype was seen only a few times. V gene TRBV2 combines with J gene TRBJ1-1; the D is unclear. Germline V gene data show CDR1 as SNHLY and CDR2 as FYNNEI. V lost 4 bases, J lost 1 base, and 13 bases lay in between. The CDR3 contains 15 residues. CDR3 nucleotides: TGTGCCAGCAGTGGATCATCCGGACGGAACACTGAAGCTTTCTTT. It is translated as CASSGSSGRNTEAFF.

The chain couples TRBV2 to TRBJ1-6; perhaps TRBD1 as D (5 bases). The CDR3 contains 13 residues. CDR1 and CDR2 from the germline V gene are SNHLY and FYNNEI. V was trimmed by 3 bases and J by 9 bases, leaving 9 bases between them. For the CDR3, the DNA is TGTGCCAGCAGTGACAGGGTCGTTTCACCCCTCCACTTT. It specifies CASSDRVVSPLHF.